This T cell receptor (beta chain) was obtained from a study of T-cell reconstitution after alpha-beta-depleted transplantation in children. Study results and limitations: TCRbeta diversity was high at day 60 in some patients (a result of surviving recipient T cells and thymic progenitors). In patients about two months after transplant, alpha-beta T cells reportedly arose from several hundred expanded graft clones. Newly produced T cells mostly accounted for T-cell counts and diversity one year post-transplant.

This CDR3 contains 16 residues. CDR1 is SGHTA, CDR2 FQGTGA, per germline. V dropped 0 bases and J dropped 1 base, with 11 bases sitting between them. As concerns this clonotype: Its antigen remains unidentified.

This sample's TCRbeta library carried unique molecular identifier barcodes. TCRdb ran MiXCR on the PCR reads and lists one entry per CDR3 protein. The table includes 500,000 to 750,000 distinct CDR3 sequences, 13% detected once. The sequenced sample was PBMCs, mostly from graft donor cells, obtained 360 days after TCRalphabeta/CD19-depleted stem cell transplant. The source of this sequence is a male patient younger than 18 who had a stem cell transplant for acute myeloid leukemia, so the T cells may come from the graft donor. The rearrangement joins TRBV7-3 to TRBJ2-3, with a possible D match to TRBD2 (6 bases). The CDR3 sequence is CASSLTWPSGTDTQYF. Written as DNA, the CDR3 is TGTGCCAGCAGCTTAACCTGGCCTAGCGGCACAGATACGCAGTATTTT.